These 8 T cell receptor beta chains originate from one sample sequenced in a study of T-cell memory formation after mild COVID-19. Via MiXCR, TCRdb re-called the 5' RACE reads, giving one row per CDR3 protein. The profile shows hundreds of thousands of distinct CDR3 sequences, roughly 14% of them singletons. The sample consisted of PBMCs or a T cell subset sorted from them (not recorded which). The receptor set was obtained from a man aged 18 to 30 who had mild COVID-19 (a few samples of this study predate the infection). Cell type and time point are not known.

This chain joins TRBV5-1 and TRBJ2-2, with unresolved D. The CDR3 covers 15 residues. V lost 1 base and J 0 bases, leaving 7 bases between the germline ends. The germline V gene encodes CDR1 SGHRS and CDR2 YFSETQ. CDR3 amino acids: CASSLYGSNTGELFF. As DNA, the CDR3 is TGCGCCAGCAGCTTGTATGGATCGAACACCGGGGAGCTGTTTTTT.

V and J are TRBV5-6 and TRBJ1-2; D gene uncertain. V was pared by 5 bases and J by 4 bases, with 15 bases between. Germline-derived CDR1 and CDR2 are SGHDT and YYEEEE. The CDR3 has 14 residues. For the CDR3, the DNA is TGTGCCAGCAGGCCCTCCGGGATCACCTATGGCTACACCTTC. This encodes CASRPSGITYGYTF.

The chain couples TRBV9 to TRBJ2-7; D not resolved. Per germline, CDR1 SGDLS and CDR2 YYNGEE. This CDR3 region has 14 residues. V was trimmed by 4 bases and J by 9 bases, leaving 20 bases between them. CDR3 DNA: TGTGCCAGCAGCCCCCGAGACCCCGACCTTGGGCAGTACTTC. This translates into CASSPRDPDLGQYF. The full variable domain, rest sourced from reference TRBV9 and TRBJ2-7, is DSGVTQTPKHLITATGQRVTLRCSPRSGDLSVYWYQQSLDQGLQFLIQYYNGEERAKGNILERFSAQQFPDLHSELNLSSLELGDSALYFCASSPRDPDLGQYFGPGTRLTVT.

This clonotype came up once. The chain carries TRBV11-3 and TRBJ2-1; D not certain. This CDR3 comprises 12 residues. V lost 1 base, J lost 7 bases, and 5 bases lay in between. Germline lookup yields CDR1 SGHNT and CDR2 YENEEA. CDR3: CASSLGANEQFF. The CDR3, as DNA: TGTGCCAGCAGCTTAGGAGCTAATGAGCAGTTCTTC.

In its sample, this clonotype was seen a few times. V is TRBV5-1 and J is TRBJ2-3, with 7 bases fitting TRBD2. This CDR3 comprises 16 residues. Germline-derived CDR1 and CDR2 are SGHRS and YFSETQ. With V trimmed by 0 bases and J by 2 bases, 6 bases remained unmatched. The CDR3 DNA sequence: TGCGCCAGCAGCTTGGGGGCTAGCGGAAACACAGATACGCAGTATTTT. Its protein is CASSLGASGNTDTQYF.

This clonotype was picked up many times. V is TRBV12-3 or TRBV12-4 and J is TRBJ1-2; 9 positions match TRBD1. There are 14 residues in the CDR3. The V and J ends lost 6 bases and 4 bases, in that order; junction bases with no gene match: 6. As DNA, the CDR3 is TGTGCCAGCAGCCCGGACAGGGGAAGCTATGGCTACACCTTC. Translated, it gives CASSPDRGSYGYTF.

This clonotype was counted only a few times. This sequence joins TRBV9 and TRBJ2-3, with D possibly being TRBD1 or TRBD2 (5 bases each). The CDR3 is made up of 15 amino acids. In germline, CDR1 is SGDLS, CDR2 YYNGEE. Trimming stripped 0 bases from V and 4 bases from J, with 12 bases between. The chain's CDR3 is CASSVEGPGADTQYF. In nucleotides, the CDR3 is TGTGCCAGCAGCGTAGAGGGACCTGGGGCAGATACGCAGTATTTT.

This clonotype was picked up a small number of times. The chain uses TRBV7-8 and TRBJ1-5; the D is unclear. The CDR3 runs to 15 residues. V gave up 3 bases and J gave up 5 bases, with 14 bases separating them. Per germline, CDR1 SGHVS and CDR2 FQNEAQ. The CDR3 here is CASSFGWSNDQPQHF. CDR3 in DNA: TGTGCCAGCAGCTTCGGGTGGTCAAACGATCAGCCCCAGCATTTT. The full variable domain, rest sourced from reference TRBV7-8 and TRBJ1-5, is GAGVSQSPRYKVAKRGQDVALRCDPISGHVSLFWYQQALGQGPEFLTYFQNEAQLDKSGLPSDRFFAERPEGSVSTLKIQRTQQEDSAVYLCASSFGWSNDQPQHFGDGTRLSIL.